The following is a T cell receptor beta chain sequence with its context. Generated by immunoSEQ multiplex PCR, the TCRdb table keeps only in-frame clones and is missing some. The repertoire holds fewer than 400,000 clones, with approximately 89% as singletons. This record comes from a study of blood T cell repertoires in COVID-19. This CDR3 is 17 amino acids long. Germline trimming cut 0 bases from V and 2 bases from J; bases unmatched to any gene: 9. The germline CDR1 and CDR2 sequences are SGHRS and YFSETQ. This clonotype was obtained from a woman in her 30s who had recovered from COVID-19. The chain combines TRBV5-1 with TRBJ1-2, with 8 positions matching TRBD1. The sample taken for sequencing was PBMCs or T cells enriched from blood (not recorded which). CDR3 amino acids: CASSLATGGNSNYGYTF. The CDR3 DNA reads as TGCGCCAGCAGCTTGGCTACAGGGGGGAACAGCAACTATGGCTACACCTTC. Looking up the rest from reference TRBV5-1 and TRBJ1-2 gives the full variable domain: KAGVTQTPRYLIKTRGQQVTLSCSPISGHRSVSWYQQTPGQGLQFLFEYFSETQRNKGNFPGRFSGRQFSNSRSEMNVSTLELGDSALYLCASSLATGGNSNYGYTFGSGTRLTVV.